This record concerns one T cell receptor beta chain sequence. What this receptor recognizes is not known. No per-base quality is available; no much larger clone lies one base away. This specimen comes from a study of blood T cell repertoires in COVID-19 (TCRdb year 2020). For the wider study: Samples from collaborators originated in the United States, Italy and Spain and spanned both the acute and convalescent phases of COVID-19. Where available, HLA class I and class II types were obtained from metadata supplied by the sample provider rather than from assay-based typing. A freely available public database, intended as a resource for researchers studying the immune response to SARS-CoV-2, is where the repertoires were released. Nearly every sample came with metadata listing a de-identified subject ID, COVID-19 status, age in years and sex. The samples were drawn from the first 160 participants of the ongoing ImmuneRACE study and from 1,254 subjects provided by 6 global collaborators. The material from the prospective study consisted of cDNA or gDNA derived from T cells, B-cell-depleted T cells, or PBMCs. Subjects who had been exposed to COVID-19, were actively infected with it, or had recovered from it provided the deeply sampled blood TCRbeta repertoires that made up the dataset. Overall study results and their limits: How much clinical and demographic metadata was included differed by source and by participant, and the metadata was provided uncurated.

The immunoSEQ Assay, a bias-controlled multiplex PCR, was used to amplify TCRbeta CDR3 regions from genomic DNA. Per the source publication's procedure: Nucleated cell counts per sample were estimated from amplification of reference gene primers within the assay. To quantify the absolute abundance of each unique TCRbeta CDR3 rearrangement, sequence reads were collapsed and filtered. Productive Simpson clonality was computed per sample as the square root of Simpson's diversity index over productive rearrangements. TCRdb's version of the immuneACCESS table is confined to in-frame rearrangements and falls short of the full clone set. An unresolved V gene accounts for under half of the shortfall where checked; the remainder is of unknown origin. Clonal size and the V and J genes are those of that table, whereas D and trimming came from the DNA. Present in this sample are some 130,000 clones, roughly nine tenths of which were seen just once. The ten largest make up around 3.6% of the sample.

CDR3 length: 14 amino acids, cysteine to phenylalanine. Kept here is only the CDR3 DNA, which spans 42 bases and is read in frame from base 1. The junction carries 11 bases between V and J, which are trimmed by 0 bases and 5 bases respectively. In the germline V gene, CDR1 corresponds to SGDLS and CDR2 to YYNGEE. Collaborating institutions collected whole blood in K2EDTA tubes following their own protocols. For TCRbeta analysis, collaborators shipped samples as frozen whole blood, isolated PBMCs, or DNA extracted from either of those sample types. Sequencing was done on a sample of peripheral blood. This TCR derives from a man aged 45-65 years with active COVID-19. The chain uses TRBV9 and TRBJ1-1; no D gene can be assigned with confidence. This receptor has the CDR3 CASSVGGANTEAFF. The nucleotide sequence is TGTGCCAGCAGCGTAGGCGGAGCGAATACTGAAGCTTTCTTT.